This is a list of T cell receptor beta chains from one sample in a study of T cell responses to AZD1222 COVID-19 vaccine. The assay was immunoSEQ multiplex PCR, and TCRdb's table has in-frame clones only and misses some. Here the sample spans 100,000 to 150,000 clones, roughly 91% being singletons. This specimen consisted of peripheral blood, obtained on day 0 of AZD1222 vaccination. These receptors were collected from an adult in good health. CDR3s include the opening cysteine and the closing phenylalanine or tryptophan. A D gene is named only where the DNA matches it firmly. The listing skips clone size in some rows; elsewhere it reads once, few, many or a size class.

clone_size,j_call,d_call,v_call,cdr3_length,cdr3_nt,cdr3_aa
-,TRBJ1-2,-,TRBV19,13,TGTGCCAGTAGTTTTGACACCCGCTATGGCTACACCTTC,CASSFDTRYGYTF
few,TRBJ1-1,-,TRBV21-1,13,TGTGCCAGCAGCAAGCGGCCGAACACTGAAGCTTTCTTT,CASSKRPNTEAFF
-,TRBJ1-2,-,TRBV3-1/TRBV3-2,14,TGTGCCAGCAGTACCTCGCCACATAACTATGGCTACACCTTC,CASSTSPHNYGYTF
-,TRBJ1-5,-,TRBV15,15,TGTGCCACCAGCAGAGATGGGGGTCGGGGGCAGCCCCAGCATTTT,CATSRDGGRGQPQHF
-,TRBJ2-2,TRBD1,TRBV6-5,15,TGTGCCAGCACCGCGACAGGGGGACCTACCGGGGAGCTGTTTTTT,CASTATGGPTGELFF
once,TRBJ1-2,-,TRBV7-2,13,TGTGCCAGCAGCTACGACGCGTTTATGGGCTACACCTTC,CASSYDAFMGYTF
-,TRBJ2-1,-,TRBV2,11,TGTGCCAGCAGATACGAAGATGAGCAGTTCTTC,CASRYEDEQFF
-,TRBJ2-3,TRBD1,TRBV19,14,TGTGCCAGTAGCCTGACAGGGTCCACAGATACGCAGTATTTT,CASSLTGSTDTQYF
-,TRBJ2-3,-,TRBV5-1,13,TGCGCCAGCAGCTCGTCTGACCTGAATACGCAGTATTTT,CASSSSDLNTQYF
-,TRBJ1-6,-,TRBV7-8,14,TGTGCCAGCAGCTTATTGGGGGCTAATTCACCCCTCCACTTT,CASSLLGANSPLHF
few,TRBJ2-1,TRBD1,TRBV6-4,16,TGTGCCAGCAGTGACTCGGAACAGGGGGAATTAAATGAGCAGTTCTTC,CASSDSEQGELNEQFF
-,TRBJ2-1,-,TRBV3-1/TRBV3-2,15,TGTGCCAGCAGCCCCCCGACCATCGGGGTGGATGAGCAGTTCTTC,CASSPPTIGVDEQFF
-,TRBJ1-5,-,TRBV11-3,16,TGTGCCAGCAGCTTAGATAAGGGCAGTTCAAGTCAGCCCCAGCATTTT,CASSLDKGSSSQPQHF
-,TRBJ2-1,-,TRBV7-6,17,TGTGCCAGCAGCTTAGGGGTTTCGACTAGCTCCTACAATGAGCAGTTCTTC,CASSLGVSTSSYNEQFF
-,TRBJ1-2,-,TRBV7-2,15,TGTGCCAGCAGCTTAGTCACCGGGGTCCCCGACGGCTACACCTTC,CASSLVTGVPDGYTF
few,TRBJ1-5,TRBD1,TRBV19,15,TGTGCCAGTAGGTCCGGGACAGGGGGTAATCAGCCCCAGCATTTT,CASRSGTGGNQPQHF
-,TRBJ2-5,TRBD2,TRBV7-2,15,TGTGCCAGCAGCTTTCGACTAGCGCCCGAAGAGACCCAGTACTTC,CASSFRLAPEETQYF
-,TRBJ1-5,-,TRBV19,16,TGTGCCAGTAGTATACAGGGACCTAATAGCAATCAGCCCCAGCATTTT,CASSIQGPNSNQPQHF
-,TRBJ2-3,TRBD2,TRBV7-2,14,TGTGCCAGCAGCCGGGGGGGCTCCCAGGATACGCAGTATTTT,CASSRGGSQDTQYF
-,TRBJ1-1,-,TRBV11-2,10,TGTGCCAGCAGCCTAACTGAAGCTTTCTTT,CASSLTEAFF
-,TRBJ1-5,-,TRBV7-3,13,TGTGCCAGCAGCTCGGAGAATGGGCAGCCCCAGCATTTT,CASSSENGQPQHF
-,TRBJ2-7,-,TRBV3-1/TRBV3-2,13,TGTGCCAGCAGCCAGGCAGGGCGCTACGAGCAGTACTTC,CASSQAGRYEQYF
-,TRBJ2-5,-,TRBV27,15,TGTGCCAGCAGTTTAGGGGGCTATTCGAGAGAGACCCAGTACTTC,CASSLGGYSRETQYF
once,TRBJ2-1,-,TRBV18,12,TGTGCCAGCTCACCACCGCTCAATGAGCAGTTCTTC,CASSPPLNEQFF
-,TRBJ1-1,-,TRBV12-3/TRBV12-4,13,TGTGCCAGCAGTTTTGGGATGAACACTGAAGCTTTCTTT,CASSFGMNTEAFF
-,TRBJ1-5,-,TRBV28,14,TGTGCCAGCAGTTTTAGCGGGGACCGGCAGCCCCAGCATTTT,CASSFSGDRQPQHF
-,TRBJ1-2,TRBD1,TRBV19,15,TGTGCCAGTAGTATAAAACAGGGGGAGAACTATGGCTACACCTTC,CASSIKQGENYGYTF
-,TRBJ2-3,-,TRBV7-2,13,TGTGCCAGCAGCTTAGAGATCACAGATACGCAGTATTTT,CASSLEITDTQYF
-,TRBJ1-3,TRBD1,TRBV7-7,19,TGTGCTAGCAGCTTAGAGATGGTAGGGGGCCCCAACTCTGGAAACACCATATATTTT,CASSLEMVGGPNSGNTIYF
-,TRBJ1-1,-,TRBV24-1,15,TGTGCCACCAGTGATTTCGGGGGAAAGAACACTGAAGCTTTCTTT,CATSDFGGKNTEAFF
-,TRBJ2-7,-,TRBV7-9,16,TGTGCCAGCAGTTTTTCCCTCCGGGACAAAGATTCCGAGCAGTACTTC,CASSFSLRDKDSEQYF
-,TRBJ1-6,-,TRBV10-1,15,TGCGCCAGCCCTGATGACAGCCCCAATAATTCACCCCTCCACTTT,CASPDDSPNNSPLHF
-,TRBJ1-2,-,TRBV5-1,18,TGCGCCAGCAGCCAATTCACAGGGTTGGAGCTTTCGACGTATGGCTACACCTTC,CASSQFTGLELSTYGYTF
-,TRBJ2-1,TRBD2,TRBV7-3,16,TGTGCCAGCAGCTTAACACCGCTAGCGGGCCGAAATGAGCAGTTCTTC,CASSLTPLAGRNEQFF
-,TRBJ1-4,TRBD1,TRBV18,15,TGTGCCAGCTCCCATGACAGGGGGCCTAATGAAAAACTGTTTTTT,CASSHDRGPNEKLFF
once,TRBJ1-2,-,TRBV6-6,12,TGTGCCAGCGGGGGGACCTTCTATGGCTACACCTTC,CASGGTFYGYTF
-,TRBJ2-3,-,TRBV3-1/TRBV3-2,14,TGTGCCAGCAGCCAAGGGCAGGTCACAGATACGCAGTATTTT,CASSQGQVTDTQYF
-,TRBJ2-7,TRBD2,TRBV11-2,14,TGTGCCAGCAGCGGGACTAGCGGGGGCTACGAGCAGTACTTC,CASSGTSGGYEQYF
once,TRBJ1-2,-,TRBV19,14,TGTGCCAGTAGTATAGCTGAGACTGATTATGGCTACACCTTC,CASSIAETDYGYTF
-,TRBJ1-1,-,TRBV2,15,TGTGCCAGCAGGGTAGGGACGCCCGGCGCGACTGAAGCTTTCTTT,CASRVGTPGATEAFF
-,TRBJ1-1,-,TRBV7-2,13,TGTGCCAGCAGCCAAGACAGGAACACTGAAGCTTTCTTT,CASSQDRNTEAFF
-,TRBJ2-7,-,TRBV4-1,15,TGCGCCAGCAGCCAAGATTTGGCGGGTTTCTACGAGCAGTACTTC,CASSQDLAGFYEQYF
-,TRBJ2-7,-,TRBV29-1,12,TGCAGCGTTGGTCCGGAGTCGGAAGAGCAGTACTTC,CSVGPESEEQYF
-,TRBJ2-7,-,TRBV7-9,14,TGTGCCAGCAGCTTAAGCAGGGGACTGGGCGAGCAGTACTTC,CASSLSRGLGEQYF
-,TRBJ1-4,TRBD1,TRBV6-5,14,TGTGCCAGCACCCGAGACAGGGCCCGCGAAAAACTGTTTTTT,CASTRDRAREKLFF
-,TRBJ1-4,TRBD1,TRBV13,15,TGTGCCAGCAGCTTACGACAGGGGGGGAACGAAAAACTGTTTTTT,CASSLRQGGNEKLFF
-,TRBJ2-5,-,TRBV5-1,13,TGCGCCAGCAAGGGGACACATCAAGAGACCCAGTACTTC,CASKGTHQETQYF
-,TRBJ2-3,-,TRBV5-1,13,TGCGCCAGCAGCTCGGACTCCGCAGATACGCAGTATTTT,CASSSDSADTQYF
once,TRBJ2-3,TRBD1,TRBV7-9,15,TGTGCCAGCAGTCCCGGGACAGCTTACACAGATACGCAGTATTTT,CASSPGTAYTDTQYF
once,TRBJ2-3,-,TRBV5-5,11,TGTGCCAGCAGCTTGGCCCTTACGCAGTATTTT,CASSLALTQYF
-,TRBJ2-3,-,TRBV7-7,13,TGTGCCAGCAGCTTTCAGGTTGGCGATACGCAGTATTTT,CASSFQVGDTQYF
-,TRBJ1-5,-,TRBV27,15,TGTGCCAGCAGTTTTGGGTCAGGGGTCGGTCAGCCCCAGCATTTT,CASSFGSGVGQPQHF
-,TRBJ2-1,-,TRBV10-3,13,TGTGCCACCTCCGACAGCTCCTACAATGAGCAGTTCTTC,CATSDSSYNEQFF
-,TRBJ1-2,-,TRBV5-5,14,TGTGCCAGCAGCTCCCCACAGGGTAGCAGGGGCTACACCTTC,CASSSPQGSRGYTF
-,TRBJ2-3,-,TRBV7-9,16,TGTGCCAGCAGCGCCCCAGGTGGGGGCCTGACAGATACGCAGTATTTT,CASSAPGGGLTDTQYF
-,TRBJ2-3,-,TRBV7-3,13,TGTGCCAGCAGCTTTACTAGAACAGATACGCAGTATTTT,CASSFTRTDTQYF
-,TRBJ2-1,-,TRBV9,13,TGTGCCAGCAGCGTAGCTTCGGCCGGAGAGCAGTTCTTC,CASSVASAGEQFF
-,TRBJ1-2,-,TRBV2,12,TGTGCCAGCAGGAGGGGAGATTATGGCTACACCTTC,CASRRGDYGYTF
-,TRBJ1-4,TRBD1,TRBV10-3,16,TGTGCCATCAGTGAGAATGGACAGGGCGCCGATGAAAAACTGTTTTTT,CAISENGQGADEKLFF